This T cell receptor (beta chain) was sequenced for a study of patients and donors after allogeneic stem cell transplantation (dated by TCRdb to 2018 to 2020). The protocol used for the library was RT-PCR. The sequencing machine was a NextSeq 550. TCRdb reprocessed the public reads (quality trimming at Q25 with fastp, clone calling with MiXCR) and kept in-frame beta chains. Records with the same CDR3 protein are collapsed into one entry carrying the most frequent genes and DNA. The table for this sample lists around 170,000 distinct CDR3 sequences; 24% of them were counted only once. The ten most abundant clones make up around 26% of the sample. Inclusive of the bounding cysteine and phenylalanine, the CDR3 is 15 residues long. The CDR3 DNA has 45 bases and is translated from base 1. Based on the germline V gene, the CDR1 and CDR2 sequences are KGHDR and SFDVKD. V drops 3 bases and J drops 8 bases, leaving 19 bases in between.

This clonotype was detected a few times. Its specific antigen is unknown. No base qualities exist here, and no much larger clone lies one base off it. The TCR originated in a human donor who was either an allogeneic HSCT recipient or a stem cell or donor lymphocyte infusion donor (not recorded which). It is not recorded whose cells these are; they may come from a transplant donor. Rearrangement joined TRBV24-1 to TRBJ2-7; the D gene assignment is ambiguous. Sequenced material: blood, either unsorted or a sorted T cell fraction (not recorded which). CDR3 sequence: CATSDPSGSPEKQYF. The nucleotide sequence is given as TGTGCCACCAGTGATCCGTCGGGCTCTCCCGAGAAGCAGTACTTC.